The 16 T cell receptor beta chains presented below share a single source sample, sequenced in a study of blood T cell repertoires in COVID-19. The repertoire was sequenced with immunoSEQ multiplex PCR; TCRdb's copy has only in-frame clones and lacks some. The sample includes some 96,000 clones, roughly 86% of them seen just once. Sample: peripheral blood. The source of these receptors is a man between 50 and 59 years old with acute or convalescent COVID-19.

V usage is TRBV19 and J usage is TRBJ2-1; 13 bases map to TRBD2. V trimming: 4 bases; J trimming: 8 bases; junction bases outside the gene matches: 5. Germline V lookup: CDR1 LNHDA, CDR2 SQIVND (reference sequence). The CDR3 totals 15 residues. The CDR3 here is CASSTGTSGIYEQFF. The CDR3 DNA reads as TGTGCCAGTAGTACAGGGACTAGCGGGATCTATGAGCAGTTCTTC.

This clone showed up just once. V is TRBV4-2 and J is TRBJ2-3; a possible D gene is TRBD2 (5 bases). The CDR3 runs to 16 residues. Germline V gene data show CDR1 as LGHNA and CDR2 as YNFKEQ. The V end lost 0 bases, the J end lost 6 bases, and 16 bases lay between the germline ends. The CDR3 loop reads CASSQDGLASRDTQYF. The CDR3 DNA reads as TGTGCCAGCAGCCAAGATGGGCTAGCCTCTCGTGATACGCAGTATTTT.

V and J are TRBV6-1 and TRBJ2-2, with TRBD1 as a possible D gene (5 bases). Germline V lookup: CDR1 MNHNS, CDR2 SASEGT. The length of the CDR3 is 13 residues. Trimming cost V 3 bases and J 3 bases, with 5 bases left between them. The CDR3 is CASSDRDTGELFF. The CDR3 DNA reads TGTGCCAGCAGTGACAGGGACACCGGGGAGCTGTTTTTT.

The V gene is TRBV19, the J gene TRBJ1-5, with D possibly being TRBD1 (6 bases). CDR3 length: 14 amino acids. The germline CDR1 and CDR2 sequences are LNHDA and SQIVND (reference sequence). V was shortened by 6 bases and J by 4 bases, with 13 bases between the two germline ends. The DNA for the CDR3 is TGTGCCAGTAGGGATATAGGGGGTAATCAGCCCCAGCATTTT. Translating it yields CASRDIGGNQPQHF. Filled out from reference TRBV19 and TRBJ1-5, the complete variable domain reads DGGITQSPKYLFRKEGQNVTLSCEQNLNHDAMYWYRQDPGQGLRLIYYSQIVNDFQKGDIAEGYSVSREKKESFPLTVTSAQKNPTAFYLCASRDIGGNQPQHFGDGTRLSIL.

This rearrangement joins TRBV6-5 to TRBJ2-7; possibly TRBD2 for D (5 bases). This CDR3 region has 15 residues. The V end was cut by 6 bases, the J end by 2 bases, with 17 bases between. Germline V gene lookup returns CDR1 MNHEY and CDR2 SVGAGI. CDR3 nucleotide sequence: TGTGCCAGCAGCCAACAATGGACTCCTCCCTACGAGCAGTACTTC. This encodes CASSQQWTPPYEQYF.

The rearrangement uses TRBV7-3 and TRBJ2-7; D is perhaps TRBD2 (5 bases). Germline loops: CDR1 SGHTA, CDR2 FQGTGA. Trimming removed 4 bases from V and 0 bases from J, with 16 bases in between. CDR3 size: 16 residues. The CDR3 region has the DNA TGTGCCAGCAGCTCAAAGGGTCCGGGAAACTCCTACGAGCAGTACTTC. This translates into CASSSKGPGNSYEQYF.

This chain connects TRBV7-2 to TRBJ1-1; maybe TRBD1 (5 bases). Germline V gene sequence: CDR1 SGHTA, CDR2 FQGNSA. There are 13 residues in the CDR3. V was cut by 8 bases and J by 4 bases, with 14 bases left in between. Written as DNA, the CDR3 is TGTGCCAGCGGAGTAGGGGCTATCACTGAAGCTTTCTTT. This codes for CASGVGAITEAFF.

The chain links TRBV2 to TRBJ2-7; D gene uncertain. The CDR3 sequence is 11 residues long. Germline assignment: CDR1 SNHLY and CDR2 FYNNEI. Trimming cost V 0 bases and J 11 bases, with 8 bases left between them. In nucleotides, the CDR3 is TGTGCCAGCAGTGAAGCGGAGAGGAAGTACTTC. As protein: CASSEAERKYF.

V usage is TRBV11-2 and J usage is TRBJ1-2, with D maybe TRBD1 (6 bases). Germline CDR1 and CDR2: SGHAT and FQNNGV. V lost 3 bases to trimming and J lost 4 bases, with 15 bases between them. The CDR3 consists of 15 residues. Here the CDR3 reads CASSFGGQRLYGYTF. The CDR3 nucleotides read TGTGCCAGCAGCTTCGGTGGACAGAGACTCTATGGCTACACCTTC.

The chain uses TRBV9 and TRBJ1-5, with D possibly TRBD1 on 6 matching bases. Deletions cut 4 bases from V and 4 bases from J, with 9 bases between. The CDR3 contains 13 residues. Germline V gives CDR1 SGDLS, CDR2 YYNGEE. For the CDR3, the DNA is TGTGCCAGCAGCTTACAGGGAAATCAGCCCCAGCATTTT. This encodes CASSLQGNQPQHF.

This chain uses TRBV27 with TRBJ2-1; D is undetermined. The CDR3 totals 13 residues. Trimming took 5 bases from V and 4 from J, leaving 9 bases between them. CDR1 MNHEY and CDR2 SMNVEV come from the germline V gene (reference sequence). The CDR3 protein is CASSGQAYNEQFF. In DNA form, the CDR3 reads TGTGCCAGCAGTGGGCAGGCGTACAATGAGCAGTTCTTC.

The chain employs TRBV4-1 and TRBJ2-5; 12 bases are shared with TRBD1. The germline CDR1 and CDR2 sequences are MGHRA and YSYEKL. V was pared by 5 bases and J by 7 bases, with 5 bases of the junction left unmatched. The CDR3 contains 14 residues. The CDR3 nucleotides read TGCGCCAGCAGCTCGGGACAGGGGGCTCGGACCCAGTACTTC. Protein sequence: CASSSGQGARTQYF.

This clone was found a few times. V is TRBV3-1 (or the pseudogene TRBV3-2) and J is TRBJ1-1, with 8 bases aligning to TRBD1. V dropped 1 base and J dropped 6; count of bases not matched to a gene: 4. In germline, CDR1 is LGHDT, CDR2 YNNKEL (reference sequence). The CDR3 has 14 residues. CDR3 bases: TGTGCCAGCAGCCAAGCAGGACAGGGAGCTGAAGCTTTCTTT. It encodes CASSQAGQGAEAFF.

The chain has TRBV29-1 and TRBJ1-5; 7 bases are a match to TRBD1. From germline, CDR1 is SQVTM and CDR2 ANQGSEA. The CDR3 loop spans 13 amino acids. The V gene end was trimmed by 4 bases and the J gene end by 6 bases; junction bases not matched to a gene: 6. CDR3 nucleotide sequence: TGCAGCGTTGCCACAGGGGAACGTCAGCCCCAGCATTTT. This encodes CSVATGERQPQHF.

The chain joins TRBV11-2 to TRBJ2-7, with 12 bases aligning to TRBD2. V was clipped by 5 bases and J by 5 bases; unmatched bases: 7. This CDR3 contains 15 residues. Germline-derived CDR1 and CDR2 are SGHAT and FQNNGV. The CDR3 is CASSPRTSGTDEQYF. DNA for the CDR3: TGTGCCAGCAGCCCCCGGACTAGCGGGACCGACGAGCAGTACTTC.

V gene TRBV18 combines with J gene TRBJ2-7, with 7 bases matching TRBD2. CDR3 length: 14 residues. CDR1 KGHSH and CDR2 LQKENI come from the germline V gene. V shed 3 bases and J 0 bases; nucleotides not matched to a gene: 2. In nucleotides, the CDR3 is TGTGCCAGCTCACCCGGGACTAACTCCTACGAGCAGTACTTC. Translation gives CASSPGTNSYEQYF.